This T cell receptor beta chain was captured in a study of CXCR3-negative and CXCR3-positive naive CD8 T cells (dated by TCRdb to between 2018 and 2021). A note on the overall study: In total, some 150 million TRB reads were obtained, which works out to roughly 1.5 +/- 0.3 million reads per library. Diversity and physicochemical repertoire analyses covered around 10 donors pooled from two independent experiments. The TRBV-TRBJ cluster analysis covered naive subsets from a handful of donors and memory cells from 3 donors.

What the work shows at the level of the full study, not this receptor alone: Comparably high repertoire diversity was found in both naive subsets, whereas much lower repertoire diversity was found in memory CD8+ T cells. Naive CXCR3-negative and CXCR3-positive cells from the same donor showed similar TRBV-TRBJ usage, whereas memory cells showed distinct patterns. CXCR3 expression partially decreased after cryopreservation, so most assays used freshly isolated PBMCs. TRB CDR3s from CXCR3-positive naive cells showed higher hydrophobicity (lower Kidera factor 4), lower energy, and higher strength and volume indices than CXCR3-negative naive cells. Because surface CD5, which is linked to self-reactivity in mice, was comparable between the naive subsets, TCR interaction strength was also inferred from the physicochemical properties of TRB CDR3s.

The germline V gene (reference sequence) specifies LNHDA as CDR1 and SQIVND as CDR2. Including cysteine and phenylalanine, the CDR3 has 14 amino acids. No DNA is given. Each CD8+ T cell subset was flow-sorted in triplicate, and 300,000 cells per subset were placed directly into RLT lysis buffer. To exclude memory contaminants, naive CD8+ T cells were stringently defined as CD45RO-CCR7+CD27+CD95-. Peripheral blood mononuclear cells were isolated from buffy coats by standard density gradient centrifugation. A FACSAria III was used to flow-sort naive CD8+ T cells into CXCR3-negative and CXCR3-positive populations. Total RNA was extracted from sorted cells with an RNeasy Mini Kit. TCRdb names NextSeq 550 as the instrument used. The Human TCR Profiling Kit (MiLaboratory) was used to prepare UMI-labeled 5' RACE TRB cDNA libraries. The full amount of extracted RNA was used for cDNA synthesis, and the full amount of resulting cDNA was used for PCR amplification. Libraries were prepared in parallel using an identical number of PCR cycles. In the source study's methods: With a requirement of at least two reads per UMI, MIGEC and MiXCR extracted about 50,000 +/- 10,000 unique UMI-labeled TRB cDNA molecules per library. An average of roughly 40,000 +/- 10,000 functional in-frame TRB CDR3 nucleotide clonotypes without stop codons was found per library. Diversity metrics, including normalized Shannon-Wiener and Chao1, were computed in VDJtools after downsampling to 5000 UMI-labeled TRB molecules per sample. For the central five CDR3 residues, VDJtools calculated physicochemical properties weighted by clonotype size, namely interaction energy, strength, volume and Kidera factor 4. TCRdb reprocessed the reads, so every CDR3 protein sequence counts as one entry and DNA is not shown. Clone size and V and J calls follow TCRdb, not the original study. This sample's table lists 75,000 or so distinct CDR3 sequences. The top ten constitute more than 1.5% of the sample.

Comment on this clonotype: Its cognate antigen has yet to be identified.

Sequencing was performed on naive CXCR3- CD8+ T cells from blood. The label giving this sample's cell subset or site can be read as: CD45RO-CCR7+CD27+CD95- naive CD8+ T cells lacking CXCR3 (TNR3-). The TCR sequence derives from a human donor in good health. Some clones in this sample may be carry-over from other donors' samples. The chain joins TRBV19 to TRBJ2-3. The CDR3 amino acid sequence is: CASSVGVRPDTQYF.